The 15 T cell receptor beta chains listed next were all sequenced from one sample in a study of identical twins (dated by TCRdb to 2015 to 2016). Library preparation was by 5' RACE. The run used an Illumina HiSeq 2000. Clones were called with MiXCR by TCRdb after fastp trimmed the public reads at Q25, and only in-frame beta chains were retained. Entries are consolidated by CDR3 protein sequence, retaining the most common genes and DNA. Across this sample there are a few hundred thousand distinct CDR3 sequences, with about 24% seen only once. Jointly, the top ten make up about 2.7% of the sample. This same sample was also part of a study on T cells expressing NK-cell markers.

Sequencing input: CD4+ T cells sorted from blood. These receptors were collected from a young woman in good health.

The chain has TRBV3-1 and TRBJ2-7; D tentatively reads TRBD1 or TRBD2 (5 bases each). Germline CDR1 and CDR2: LGHDT and YNNKEL (reference sequence). The CDR3 spans 14 residues. V lost 1 base to trimming and J lost 2 bases, with 9 bases between them. CDR3 DNA: TGTGCCAGCAGCCAAGGGGACGGAACCTACGAGCAGTACTTC. Amino acids: CASSQGDGTYEQYF.

This clonotype has only a few counts. This sequence joins TRBV4-3 and TRBJ2-7, with D perhaps matching TRBD2 (6 bases). The CDR3 is 14 residues long. Germline V gives CDR1 LGHNA, CDR2 YSLEER. Trimming cost V 3 bases and J 3 bases, with 12 bases left between them. The CDR3 spells CASSQDYPGYEQYF. For the CDR3, the DNA is TGCGCCAGCAGCCAGGACTATCCAGGCTACGAGCAGTACTTC.

The sample holds a few counts of this clonotype. The chain has TRBV15 and TRBJ2-6; D is undetermined. The germline gives CDR1 LNHNV, CDR2 YYDKDF (reference sequence). The V gene lost 0 bases and the J gene lost 3 bases, with 6 bases spanning the gap. The CDR3 spans 15 residues. CDR3 coding DNA: TGTGCCACCAGCAGAGATTATGATGGGGCCAACGTCCTGACTTTC. It encodes CATSRDYDGANVLTF. The full variable domain, with the rest looked up from reference TRBV15 and TRBJ2-6, is DAMVIQNPRYQVTQFGKPVTLSCSQTLNHNVMYWYQQKSSQAPKLLFHYYDKDFNNEADTPDNFQSRRPNTSFCFLDIRSPGLGDTAMYLCATSRDYDGANVLTFGAGSRLTVL.

This clonotype was seen a handful of times. This chain connects TRBV7-9 to TRBJ1-1, with TRBD1 as a possible D gene (5 bases). Trimming removed 7 bases from V and 2 bases from J, with 8 bases in between. This CDR3 is built from 12 residues. Germline lookup yields CDR1 SEHNR and CDR2 FQNEAQ (reference sequence). For the CDR3, the DNA is TGTGCCAGCATCGGGGGAAACACTGAAGCTTTCTTT. As protein: CASIGGNTEAFF. Filled out from reference TRBV7-9 and TRBJ1-1, the complete variable domain reads DTGVSQNPRHKITKRGQNVTFRCDPISEHNRLYWYRQTLGQGPEFLTYFQNEAQLEKSRLLSDRFSAERPKGSFSTLEIQRTEQGDSAMYLCASIGGNTEAFFGQGTRLTVV.

This clonotype has only a few counts. This chain connects TRBV20-1 to TRBJ2-3; 9 bases match TRBD2. Trimming removed 3 bases from V and 4 bases from J; junction bases left unmatched: 5. In germline, CDR1 is DFQATT, CDR2 SNEGSKA (reference sequence). The CDR3 extends over 14 amino acids. This chain's CDR3 is CSASPSGTPDTQYF. The DNA for the CDR3 is TGCAGTGCTAGTCCTAGCGGGACACCAGATACGCAGTATTTT.

The chain carries TRBV4-3 and TRBJ2-3; 15 nucleotides match TRBD2. V was clipped by 2 bases and J by 3 bases; unmatched bases: 12. The CDR3 is made up of 20 amino acids. Germline V gives CDR1 LGHNA, CDR2 YSLEER. The CDR3 DNA is TGCGCCAGCAGCCAATACGTTGGGGGACTAGCGGGAGGTGGGACAGATACGCAGTATTTT. Encoded protein: CASSQYVGGLAGGGTDTQYF.

The rearrangement uses TRBV7-9 and TRBJ2-2; D is undetermined. Germline assignment: CDR1 SEHNR and CDR2 FQNEAQ (reference sequence). The CDR3 runs 14 residues. V was cut by 0 bases and J by 8 bases, with 10 bases left in between. The CDR3 nucleotides are TGTGCCAGCAGCTTAGCGTCGGCAGCAGGGGAGCTGTTTTTT. Translation gives CASSLASAAGELFF.

This clonotype was counted at least ten times. The chain couples TRBV12-5 to TRBJ2-2; D gene uncertain. The CDR3 totals 14 residues. Deletions cut 1 base from V and 5 bases from J, with 8 bases between. CDR1 is LGHNT and CDR2 is FRNRAP in the germline V gene. CDR3 sequence reads: CASGLGASTGELFF. In nucleotides, the CDR3 is TGTGCTAGTGGTTTGGGGGCCTCGACCGGGGAGCTGTTTTTT. The full variable domain, completed using reference TRBV12-5 and TRBJ2-2, is DARVTQTPRHKVTEMGQEVTMRCQPILGHNTVFWYRQTMMQGLELLAYFRNRAPLDDSGMPKDRFSAEMPDATLATLKIQPSEPRDSAVYFCASGLGASTGELFFGEGSRLTVL.

This clonotype was recorded a few times. The gene calls are TRBV5-1 and TRBJ2-5, with no clear D. CDR1 is SGHRS and CDR2 is YFSETQ in the germline V gene. CDR3 length: 15 residues. Between the trimmed V and J ends, which lost 5 bases and 1 base, there was a span of 15 bases. CDR3 amino acids: CASSSVFTSQETQYF. DNA for the CDR3: TGCGCCAGCAGTTCTGTCTTTACTTCCCAAGAGACCCAGTACTTC.

As concerns this clonotype: Compared with germline, one end of the junction differs, possibly owing to a read error. V and J are TRBV7-9 and TRBJ2-1; D call uncertain. CDR3 length: 11 amino acids. From germline, CDR1 is SEHNR and CDR2 FQNEAQ (reference sequence). The CDR3 bases are TGTGCCAGCAGCTCCGGTTTGGTAGGGCTCTTC. It codes for CASSSGLVGLF.

The genes are TRBV14 and TRBJ2-3, with D unclear. V was cut by 0 bases and J by 4 bases, with 8 bases left in between. The germline V gene encodes CDR1 SGHDN and CDR2 FVKESK. The length of the CDR3 is 14 residues. The CDR3 DNA is TGTGCCAGCAGCCAAGATATCTTGGCAGATACGCAGTATTTT. The encoded protein is CASSQDILADTQYF.

J is TRBJ1-1 and V is TRBV6-5; D is ambiguous. The CDR3 covers 16 residues. The germline V gene has CDR1 MNHEY and CDR2 SVGAGI. V lost 0 bases to trimming and J lost 3 bases, with 14 bases between them. The CDR3 bases are TGTGCCAGCAGTTACTCGATATCCAGGTTGGACACTGAAGCTTTCTTT. Translating gives CASSYSISRLDTEAFF.

The chain has TRBV9 and TRBJ1-5, with D maybe TRBD1 (5 bases). Per the germline V gene, CDR1 is SGDLS and CDR2 is YYNGEE. V lost 2 bases and J lost 3, with 9 bases in between. The CDR3 loop spans 14 amino acids. CDR3 sequence (DNA): TGTGCCAGCAGCGTTGAAGGGGCCAATCAGCCCCAGCATTTT. Encoded protein: CASSVEGANQPQHF.

CDR3 region: CASSFTVGETQYF. The CDR3, as DNA: TGTGCCAGCAGTTTCACGGTTGGGGAGACCCAGTACTTC. The chain joins TRBV12-3 or TRBV12-4 to TRBJ2-5; D remains unclear. V was cut by 3 bases and J by 5 bases, with 10 bases left in between. The CDR3 is made up of 13 amino acids.

This clonotype was counted between two and nine times. The rearrangement links TRBV9 to TRBJ1-2; TRBD1 is a possible D gene (5 bases). V shed 0 bases and J shed 7 bases, with 13 bases lying between them. The germline gives CDR1 SGDLS, CDR2 YYNGEE. CDR3 length: 14 amino acids. CDR3 loop: CASSVAEGEVGYTF. In nucleotides, the CDR3 is TGTGCCAGCAGCGTAGCGGAAGGGGAGGTTGGCTACACCTTC.